The following is a TCR beta chain sequence with its context. The target antigen is unknown. This record belongs to a study of T cell responses to AZD1222 COVID-19 vaccine. General study findings and limits: Among those given AZD1222, only six or seven were seropositive at baseline.

Looked up from germline, CDR1 is SNHLY and CDR2 is FYNNEI. The CDR3 runs 13 residues. The V end lost 7 bases, the J end lost 3 bases, and 12 bases lay between the germline ends. Generated by immunoSEQ multiplex PCR, the TCRdb table keeps only in-frame clones and is missing some. The top ten clones hold about 4.9% of a sample with 120,000 or so clones, about 91% of them seen once. The chain is built from TRBV2 and TRBJ1-2, with TRBD1 as a possible D gene (6 bases). The material sequenced was peripheral blood, taken on day 0 of AZD1222 vaccination. This clonotype was sampled from an adult in good health. The CDR3 DNA reads TGTGCCAGCAATACAGGGTCAGACTATGGCTACACCTTC. Protein product: CASNTGSDYGYTF.